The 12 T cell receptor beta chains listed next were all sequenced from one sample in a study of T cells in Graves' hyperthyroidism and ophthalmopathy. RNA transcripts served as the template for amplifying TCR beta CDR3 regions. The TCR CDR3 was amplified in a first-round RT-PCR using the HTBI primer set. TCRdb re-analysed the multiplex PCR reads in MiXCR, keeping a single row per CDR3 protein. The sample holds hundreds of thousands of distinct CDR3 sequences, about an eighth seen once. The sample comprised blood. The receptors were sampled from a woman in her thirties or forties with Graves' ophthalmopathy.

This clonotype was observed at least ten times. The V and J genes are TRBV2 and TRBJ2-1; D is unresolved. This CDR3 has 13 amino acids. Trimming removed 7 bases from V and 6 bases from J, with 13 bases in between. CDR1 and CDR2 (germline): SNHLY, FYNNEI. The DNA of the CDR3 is TGTGCCAGCACACAATCTATCACCAATGAGCAGTTCTTC. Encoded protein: CASTQSITNEQFF. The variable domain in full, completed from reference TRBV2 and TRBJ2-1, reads EPEVTQTPSHQVTQMGQEVILRCVPISNHLYFYWYRQILGQKVEFLVSFYNNEISEKSEIFDDQFSVERPDGSNFTLKIRSTKLEDSAMYFCASTQSITNEQFFGPGTRLTVL.

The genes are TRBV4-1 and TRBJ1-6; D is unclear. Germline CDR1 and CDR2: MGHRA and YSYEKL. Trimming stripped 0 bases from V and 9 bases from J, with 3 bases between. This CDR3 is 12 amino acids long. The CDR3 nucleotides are TGCGCCAGCAGCCAAGATCCTTCACCCCTCCACTTT. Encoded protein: CASSQDPSPLHF.

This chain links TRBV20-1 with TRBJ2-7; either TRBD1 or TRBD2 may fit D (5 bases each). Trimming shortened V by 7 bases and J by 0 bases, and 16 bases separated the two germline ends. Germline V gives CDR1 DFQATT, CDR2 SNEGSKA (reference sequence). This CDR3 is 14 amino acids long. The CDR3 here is CSGISRDRSYEQYF. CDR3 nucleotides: TGCAGTGGAATTTCCCGGGACCGCTCCTACGAGCAGTACTTC.

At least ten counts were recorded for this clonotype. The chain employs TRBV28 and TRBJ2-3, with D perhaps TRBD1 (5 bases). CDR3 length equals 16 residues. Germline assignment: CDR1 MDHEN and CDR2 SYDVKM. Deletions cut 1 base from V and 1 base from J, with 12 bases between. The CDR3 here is CASSLLSGSGTDTQYF. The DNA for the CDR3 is TGTGCCAGCAGTTTATTGTCAGGGTCAGGCACAGATACGCAGTATTTT.

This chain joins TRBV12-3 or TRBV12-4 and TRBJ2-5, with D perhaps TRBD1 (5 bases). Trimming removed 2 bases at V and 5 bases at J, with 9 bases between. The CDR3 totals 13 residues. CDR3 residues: CASSLSGIETQYF. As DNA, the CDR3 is TGTGCCAGCAGTTTATCAGGGATTGAGACCCAGTACTTC.

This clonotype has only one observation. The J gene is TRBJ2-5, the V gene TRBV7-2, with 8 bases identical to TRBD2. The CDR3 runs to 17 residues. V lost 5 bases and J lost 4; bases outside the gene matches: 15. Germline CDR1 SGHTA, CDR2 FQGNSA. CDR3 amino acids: CASSPPIWREDGETQYF. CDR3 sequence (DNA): TGTGCCAGCAGCCCCCCTATATGGCGGGAGGACGGAGAGACCCAGTACTTC. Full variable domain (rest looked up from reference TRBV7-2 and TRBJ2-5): GAGVSQSPSNKVTEKGKDVELRCDPISGHTALYWYRQSLGQGLEFLIYFQGNSAPDKSGLPSDRFSAERTGGSVSTLTIQRTQQEDSAVYLCASSPPIWREDGETQYFGPGTRLLVL.

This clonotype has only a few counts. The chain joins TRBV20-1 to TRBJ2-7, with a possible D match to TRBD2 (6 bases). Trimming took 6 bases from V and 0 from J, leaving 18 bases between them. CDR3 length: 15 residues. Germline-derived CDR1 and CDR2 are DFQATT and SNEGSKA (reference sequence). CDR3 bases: TGCAGTGCCCGGACTGCGGAGGGGCTCTCCTACGAGCAGTACTTC. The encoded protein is CSARTAEGLSYEQYF.

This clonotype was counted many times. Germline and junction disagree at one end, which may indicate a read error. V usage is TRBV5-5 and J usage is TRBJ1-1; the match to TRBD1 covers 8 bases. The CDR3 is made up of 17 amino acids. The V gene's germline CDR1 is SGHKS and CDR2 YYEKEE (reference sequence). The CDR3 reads CASSLGGATGEDTEAFF. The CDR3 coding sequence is TGTGCCAGCAGTTTGGGTGGGGCGACAGGGGAGGACACTGAAGCTTTCTTT.

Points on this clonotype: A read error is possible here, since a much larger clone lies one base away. Here the CDR3 DNA reads TGTGCCAGCAGCCAAGATCGAGGGGCTGGGGGCAATCAGCTCCAGCATTTT. Translation gives CASSQDRGAGGNQLQHF. The chain uses TRBV3-1 and TRBJ1-5; possible D gene TRBD1, 6 bases. Germline V gene lookup returns CDR1 LGHDT and CDR2 YNNKEL (reference sequence). The CDR3 length is 17 residues.

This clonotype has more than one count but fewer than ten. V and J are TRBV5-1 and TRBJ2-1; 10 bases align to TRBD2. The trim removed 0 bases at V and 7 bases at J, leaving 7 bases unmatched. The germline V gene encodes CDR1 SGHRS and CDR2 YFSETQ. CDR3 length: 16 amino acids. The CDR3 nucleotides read TGCGCCAGCAGCTTGGGAGCGGGGGGGCGATGGAATGAGCAGTTCTTC. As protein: CASSLGAGGRWNEQFF.

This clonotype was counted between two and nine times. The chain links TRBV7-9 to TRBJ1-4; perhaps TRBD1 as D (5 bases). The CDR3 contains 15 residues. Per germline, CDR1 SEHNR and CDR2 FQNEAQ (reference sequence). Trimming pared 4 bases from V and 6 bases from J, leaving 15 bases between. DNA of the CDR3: TGTGCCAGCAGCTCAGCAGGGATCCATGATGAAAAACTGTTTTTT. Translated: CASSSAGIHDEKLFF.

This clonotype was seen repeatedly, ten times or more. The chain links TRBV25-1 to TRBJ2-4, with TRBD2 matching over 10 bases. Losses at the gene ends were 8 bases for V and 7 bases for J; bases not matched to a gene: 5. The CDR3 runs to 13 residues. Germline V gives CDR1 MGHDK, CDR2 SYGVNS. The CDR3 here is CASGLAGENIQYF. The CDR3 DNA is TGTGCCAGCGGGCTAGCGGGAGAGAACATTCAGTACTTC.